A selection of T cell receptor beta chains follows, all from one sample in a study of cytomegalovirus exposure and HLA in healthy donors. Repertoires were generated with immunoSEQ multiplex PCR, while TCRdb's copy carries only in-frame clones and drops some. Altogether 100,000 to 150,000 clones are present, about 83% being singletons, with the ten largest covering around 3.5%. What was sequenced was PBMCs. The source is a man aged 30-40 years in good health and CMV-seronegative. The conserved cysteine and the conserved F or W are not part of the CDR3 here. Each record gives: J gene, V gene, CDR3 protein.

TRBJ2-5	TRBV18	ASSPRAGGETQY
TRBJ2-7	TRBV2	ASLDRGFYEQY
TRBJ2-5	TRBV27	ASSLSSAAAGTQY
TRBJ2-7	TRBV19	ASRTGTGIYEQY
TRBJ1-1	TRBV5-1	ASTGGGRTEAF
TRBJ2-5	TRBV7-6	ASSLASGRVETQY
TRBJ2-2	TRBV19	ASYQTGELF
TRBJ2-5	TRBV7-9	ASSPGPPRQADQETQY
TRBJ2-1	TRBV29-1	SVLGPSSYNEQF
TRBJ1-2	TRBV7-9	ASIVLRGQNGYT
TRBJ2-3	TRBV13	ASSPGTSGTDTQY
TRBJ1-2	TRBV18	ASSPKGGEGYGYT
-	TRBV10-1	ASSAGVGTYEQY
TRBJ1-2	TRBV29-1	SSRGEGSYGYT
TRBJ2-5	TRBV18	ASSPGRAQY
TRBJ2-2	TRBV19	ASREGIRTGELF
TRBJ2-5	TRBV18	ASSPGQGWQTQY
TRBJ1-1	TRBV28	ASRGTTEAF
TRBJ1-1	TRBV11-2	ATTRDRGQGTEAF
TRBJ1-1	TRBV12-2	ASRLKSREDYTEAF
TRBJ1-1	TRBV27	ASSLRPTTVNTEAF
TRBJ2-7	TRBV7-2	ASSLGETGPEQY
TRBJ2-5	TRBV7-9	ASSLSLDLQETQY
TRBJ2-5	TRBV14	ASSGTGKTQY
TRBJ2-1	TRBV4-3	ASSLRQGLGEQF
TRBJ2-1	TRBV7-9	ASSPRDRAYNEQF
TRBJ2-7	TRBV10-3	AISDAAGSSYEQY
TRBJ2-1	TRBV2	ASSVPGEAYNEQF
TRBJ2-7	TRBV7-2	ASSLGDTMYEQY
TRBJ2-5	TRBV7-2	ASSLGQGRSETQY
TRBJ2-1	TRBV6-4	ASSDLAGGPNEQF
TRBJ1-5	TRBV7-9	ASSLGDRGLANQPQH
TRBJ2-7	TRBV5-4	ASSLAGDRPYEQY
TRBJ2-7	TRBV6-5	ASSYADRLYEQY
TRBJ1-5	TRBV28	ATTRTANQPQH
TRBJ1-2	TRBV21-1	ASSLKGVSSANYGYT
TRBJ1-1	TRBV7-9	ASSLSEGNTEAF
TRBJ1-1	TRBV10-2	ASRAGTGGTEAF
TRBJ2-3	TRBV9	AQRESPPDTQY
TRBJ1-1	TRBV19	ASSPSTGITEAF
TRBJ2-7	TRBV6-5	ASRVMREGNEQY
TRBJ1-2	TRBV27	ASSQGTGVNGYT
TRBJ1-5	TRBV7-9	ASSLDQGRFQPQH
-	TRBV30	AWSVPLEYEQY
TRBJ1-2	TRBV18	ASSPRTGIIYGYT
TRBJ1-1	TRBV28	ASSLKGGRTEAF
TRBJ1-2	TRBV30	AWGDSFAGYT
TRBJ2-7	TRBV27	ASTRAGSSYEQY
TRBJ1-3	TRBV5-1	ASSDGQSYSGNTIY
TRBJ2-7	TRBV29-1	SVRTPSYEQY
TRBJ2-7	TRBV7-9	ASRDSISYEQY
TRBJ1-5	TRBV2	ASSLIPGGNQPQH
TRBJ2-3	TRBV12-5	ASGTGTGSTDTQY
TRBJ1-2	TRBV27	ASSLTGGSLQSYGYT